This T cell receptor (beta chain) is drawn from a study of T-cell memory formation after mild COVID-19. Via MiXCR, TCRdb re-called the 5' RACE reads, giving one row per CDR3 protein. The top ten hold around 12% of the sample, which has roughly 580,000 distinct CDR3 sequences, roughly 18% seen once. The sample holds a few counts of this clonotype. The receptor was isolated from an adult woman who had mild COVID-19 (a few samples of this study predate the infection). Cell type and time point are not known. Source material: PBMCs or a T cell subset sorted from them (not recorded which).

The CDR3 nucleotides read TGTGCCAGCAGTGGAAGGGAGTTCTACGAGCAGTACTTC. It specifies CASSGREFYEQYF. This chain joins TRBV2 and TRBJ2-7, with D possibly being TRBD2 (5 bases). The germline CDR1 and CDR2 sequences are SNHLY and FYNNEI. The V gene lost 4 bases and the J gene lost 3 bases, with 10 bases spanning the gap. The CDR3 totals 13 residues.